This T cell receptor beta chain comes out of a study of cytomegalovirus exposure and HLA in healthy donors (dated by TCRdb to the late 2010s). Some background on the complete study: According to an earlier analysis of 587 of the donors, about 190 million T cells yielded 117 million unique TCR beta sequences and roughly 280 Gb of sequence data. Donor age, sex, ethnicity and CMV serostatus were compiled together with the repertoire data. HLA typing covered class I and class II loci at four-digit resolution. Rather than drawing on any new phenotypic data, the later analysis identified candidate immune exposures from TCR beta sequences and the way those sequences occurred across donors. To predict cytomegalovirus infection status, the study combined high-throughput TCR immunosequencing, statistical association of individual TCRs with disease status, and machine learning. The study aimed to test whether signatures of past pathogen exposure could be identified by cataloging public T cell receptors. All discovery cohort repertoires had been generated using a single sequencing platform. Genome-wide SNP genotypes for about three fifths of the roughly 670 donors were used in a later genetic analysis, which treated that subset as a discovery cohort. In addition to the first cohort of around 670 subjects, a separate validation cohort of 120 different subjects was used. The T cell repertoires of 700 or so subjects were profiled by immunosequencing and related to cytomegalovirus serostatus. A later analysis re-examined previously published TCR beta repertoires from 600 to 700 donors and added high-resolution HLA genotyping to investigate patterns of TCR occurrence. Typing coverage differed by locus: A, B, C, DRB1 and DQB1 were typed in roughly 620-630 donors, DQA1 in 500 to 550, DPA1 in 606, and DPB1 in approximately 450. About 300 gigabases of sequencing data and approximately 85 million unique TCR sequences were included in an early release covering about 700 HLA-typed donors. Of the roughly 400 genotyped donors, 80% to 90% were placed in the genetic ancestry cluster associated with self-reported Caucasian donors. Roughly five DR-DQ haplotypes were handled as single units for association and clustering because linkage in the cohort was strong. In an earlier analysis of roughly 540 of the donors, high-throughput TCR beta sequencing was used to judge whether each TCR beta V gene segment behaved as functional or pseudogenic. On average, roughly 250,000 unique TCR beta nucleotide sequences were sequenced per donor among more than 350 genotyped donors of the cohort, with around 19% of those sequences being non-productive.

General study outcomes and caveats: In this cohort, only TCR beta chains were sequenced, and detectable features were limited by the absence of alpha or paired-chain data. When HLA alleles, especially DR and DQ, strongly co-occurred, TCR associations were difficult to assign to individual alleles. The classifier was reported to diagnose cytomegalovirus status with high specificity and sensitivity in both the original and validation cohorts. V-gene and J-gene trimming of TCR beta chains was associated with a missense DCLRE1C variant in a later genetic analysis, and the association was replicated in an independent cohort. In a later analysis, around 15,000 TCR beta sequences were associated with specific HLA alleles at a false discovery rate of 0.05. The authors suggested that the approach could potentially be extended to other disease states and immunological phenotypes. Compared with the roughly 710-donor mean, donors in an Asian-associated ancestry cluster had fewer N-insertions in productive TCRs, according to a later genetic analysis. In the study, some 160 TCR beta chains were listed as associated with cytomegalovirus. Broadly in line with IMGT annotations, most TCR beta V segments showed up in productive rearrangements about 90% or about 30% of the time in an earlier analysis of approximately 600 of the donors. In vitro tests confirmed that a few of the cytomegalovirus-associated TCR beta chains recognize cytomegalovirus antigens. A further reported finding was that TCR beta sequences accurately predicted the HLA-A and HLA-B alleles for most subjects in the first cohort. A later analysis found that TCR association rates varied across HLA loci, with DRB1 alleles showing the most associated TCRs and HLA-C alleles the fewest. Because counts were too low, 15 to 20 rarely observed V segments, including chromosome 9 orphons, were excluded from the earlier analysis of 587 of the donors. The sequencing pipeline was judged likely to have produced a cluster of highly shared sequence variants as a technical artifact. While some public TCRs were present in many individuals, most TCR sequences turned up only very rarely across donors. Because some donors lacked HLA typing at each locus, the association tests relied only on the typed subset. The only immune exposure information available for the cohort was CMV serostatus. Linkage disequilibrium might explain the correlated functional status among segregating V segments, but an unknown experimental factor could not be ruled out. Most CMV-associated TCR beta chains appeared to be HLA-restricted in a later analysis, and the HLA associations seemed to be driven largely by CMV exposure. A later analysis reported that several top co-occurrence clusters appeared linked to parvovirus B19, influenza, CMV and Epstein-Barr virus. Roughly uniform sequencing depth across donors was assumed in presence/absence analyses, although this assumption may not hold. A later analysis found that HLA-associated TCR beta chains were more clonally expanded and had lower generation probabilities than equally common non-associated chains.

Turning to this clone: The antigen it recognizes is unknown. No much larger clone exists at a distance of one base, and base qualities are not known.

Receptor amplification or capture employed the immunoSEQ multiplex PCR assay. For the multiplex PCR, a mixture combining 60 forward primers for TCR Vbeta segments and 13 reverse primers for TCR Jbeta segments was used. The CDR3 region of rearranged TCR beta genes was amplified from genomic DNA by a multiplex PCR assay. The Illumina HiSeq System was used to sequence the amplified TCR beta libraries as 87-base-pair reads. For the original study's pipeline: A later analysis tallied tens of millions of unique TCR beta chains across the 666 repertoires, and approximately 9.9 million of those chains were shared by two or more donors. Raw reads were error-corrected and collapsed into unique sequences by a nearest-neighbor algorithm in which closely related sequences were merged to remove PCR and sequencing errors. V, D and J gene segments were assigned by aligning CDR3 sequences to IMGT reference sequences. Each retained sequence needed at least a six-nucleotide match to both a V gene segment and a J gene segment. A rearrangement counted as productive if the CDR3 had no stop codons and remained in frame with V and J, and every other rearrangement counted as non-productive. CDR3 was defined by IMGT convention, running from the second conserved V-encoded cysteine to the conserved J-encoded phenylalanine. The earlier analysis of 587 of the donors excluded any sequence lacking an unambiguous match to a single V gene segment. An earlier analysis of approximately 590 of the donors called V segments functional above 56.7% productive rearrangements and segregating when the between-donor standard deviation exceeded 5%. A statistical classification framework was built to diagnose cytomegalovirus status from the catalog of TCR beta chain sequences. In a later analysis, TCR nucleotide sequences were compared against IMGT/GENE-DB human TR gene sequences so that V and J genes could be assigned. The TCRdist pipeline was used in a later analysis to assign CDR3 sequences and most-parsimonious VDJ recombination scenarios. In a later analysis, each TCR beta chain was defined by its CDR3 amino acid sequence together with its V-gene family, and reads without a unique V-gene family were excluded. In a later analysis, 500 to 650 highly shared, low-generation-probability nucleotide sequences were removed to address suspected cross-contamination and a sequencing artifact. In a later analysis, a clonal expansion index for each public chain was calculated from normalized within-repertoire ranks of inferred template counts. A later analysis computed generation probabilities with a VDJ recombination model fitted to out-of-frame rearrangements, and checked the results against IGoR. A later analysis scored TCR-TCR, TCR-HLA and TCR-CMV co-occurrence with hypergeometric tests, applying a repertoire-size bias correction to TCR pairs. In a later analysis, false discovery rates were estimated by permuting HLA or CMV assignments 20 times. In a later analysis, co-occurring TCRs were grouped with DBSCAN, and TCRdist sequence similarity was added when clustering was performed within HLA-allele-positive subsets. Co-occurrence clustering excluded repertoires with fewer than 30,000 or more than 120,000 public chains, plus five with anomalous nucleotide sharing. The source is immuneACCESS, and TCRdb retained only in-frame sequences with V and J called. Part of the clones is not carried over; for the studies checked, unresolved V genes explain less than half of this, and the remainder is unexplained. Clone size and V and J calls were adopted from that table, with D and trimming inferred from the DNA. Here the sample has around 190,000 clones; 70% to 90% occur a single time. The leading ten clones occupy 1.5% to 2% of the sample.

The cohort consisted of 600 to 750 healthy bone marrow donors. At the time of sampling, every cohort member was nominally healthy, though immune exposures that went unrecorded were likely present. The donor tested CMV seronegative and was one of the 352 seronegative cohort members. A peripheral blood sample was provided by each donor, and peripheral blood mononuclear cells were used for TCR beta sequencing. The Qiagen DNeasy Blood Extraction Kit was used to extract genomic DNA from the blood cell samples. The TCR sequence derives from a woman in her late teens or twenties in good health and CMV-seronegative. Sequenced sample: PBMCs.

The CDR3 amino acid sequence is: CASSLGPSGLETQYF. In nucleotides, the sequence is TGTGCCAGCAGCTTGGGGCCGTCCGGGTTGGAGACCCAGTACTTC. The chain uses TRBV5-6 and TRBJ2-5; confidence is insufficient to name the D gene. CDR1 and CDR2 (SGHDT, YYEEEE) derive from the germline V gene. At the junction V is shortened by 0 bases and J by 5 bases, with 14 bases in between. Counted from cysteine to phenylalanine, this CDR3 has 15 amino acids. The entry retains the CDR3 DNA only, 45 bases that are in frame from base 1.